These 27 T cell receptor beta chains share one sample of origin, sequenced in a study of blood T cells in healthy people across ages (dated by TCRdb to between 2015 and 2017). Libraries were constructed by 5' RACE. A second PCR of about 6 to 11 cycles was performed with a sample-barcoded 5' primer and a J-beta primer mix. TCRdb trimmed the raw reads at Q25, called clones with MiXCR and kept productive beta chains. For every CDR3 protein sequence, its rows merge into one entry that carries the most common genes and DNA. In this sample the table shows 1.5 million to 2 million distinct CDR3 sequences, roughly two fifths of which occur a single time. The biggest ten clones account for approximately 22% of the sample. The sample consisted of blood. These TCRs come from a human donor in good health.

V and J are TRBV7-9 and TRBJ2-4; maybe TRBD2 (6 bases). Near its end, the DNA agrees better with TRBJ2-7, so the J call may be wrong. The CDR3 has 15 amino acids. Germline values: CDR1 SEHNR, CDR2 FQNEAQ (reference sequence). In nucleotides, the CDR3 is TGTGCCAGCAGCCATCGGGGGATAGGGACCTACGAGCAGTACTTC. This sequence encodes CASSHRGIGTYEQYF.

V usage is TRBV18 and J usage is TRBJ1-4, with TRBD1 identical over 10 bases. Losses at the gene ends were 1 base for V and 5 bases for J; bases not matched to a gene: 7. The CDR3 length is 17 residues. Germline lookup yields CDR1 KGHSH and CDR2 LQKENI. CDR3 sequence: CASSPQTGGGLNEKLFF. As DNA, the CDR3 is TGTGCCAGCTCACCACAGACAGGGGGCGGCCTCAATGAAAAACTGTTTTTT. The full variable domain, its missing parts supplied by reference TRBV18 and TRBJ1-4, is NAGVMQNPRHLVRRRGQEARLRCSPMKGHSHVYWYRQLPEEGLKFMVYLQKENIIDESGMPKERFSAEFPKEGPSILRIQQVVRGDSAAYFCASSPQTGGGLNEKLFFGSGTQLSVL.

This clonotype has more than one count but fewer than ten. The rearrangement joins TRBV12-3 or TRBV12-4 to TRBJ1-2; D remains unclear. Deletions cut 1 base from V and 9 bases from J, with 6 bases between. The CDR3 consists of 11 residues. The CDR3: CASSLGVSYTF. The CDR3 nucleotides read TGTGCCAGCAGTTTAGGAGTGAGCTACACCTTC.

This clonotype was observed a few times. The chain joins TRBV29-1 to TRBJ1-1; D unclear. Germline V lookup: CDR1 SQVTM, CDR2 ANQGSEA. This CDR3 contains 13 residues. V was trimmed by 4 bases and J by 2 bases, leaving 11 bases between them. CDR3 DNA sequence: TGCAGCGTTGGCGGGCTTGCCAACACTGAAGCTTTCTTT. Translation gives CSVGGLANTEAFF.

The chain carries TRBV6-1 and TRBJ1-2, with D possibly being TRBD1 (5 bases). The V end was cut by 6 bases, the J end by 2 bases, with 16 bases between. The CDR3 loop spans 15 amino acids. Germline V gives CDR1 MNHNS, CDR2 SASEGT. Here the CDR3 reads CASRDLGTANYGYTF. The CDR3 region has the DNA TGTGCCAGCAGGGACCTGGGGACGGCGAACTATGGCTACACCTTC.

This clonotype was seen once. A read error may account for a junction end that differs from germline. In DNA form, the CDR3 reads TGTGCCTGCAGGAACGGACAGACGAACACTGAAGCTTTCTTT. It specifies CACRNGQTNTEAFF. The chain recombines TRBV2 with TRBJ1-1; D is possibly TRBD1 (6 bases). The CDR3 length is 14 residues. Germline V gene sequence: CDR1 SNHLY, CDR2 FYNNEI.

The sample holds a few counts of this clonotype. The chain employs TRBV5-6 and TRBJ2-7; D is possibly TRBD1 (5 bases). The CDR3 has 15 residues. CDR1 and CDR2 from the germline V gene are SGHDT and YYEEEE. V lost 1 base, J lost 2 bases, and 13 bases lay in between. CDR3 loop: CASSLNQGGAYEQYF. DNA for the CDR3: TGTGCCAGCAGCTTGAACCAGGGTGGCGCCTACGAGCAGTACTTC.

A few counts support this clonotype. This sequence joins TRBV7-2 and TRBJ1-2; unclear D gene. V dropped 2 bases and J dropped 0 bases, with 10 bases sitting between them. Germline lookup yields CDR1 SGHTA and CDR2 FQGNSA. The CDR3 has 15 amino acids. In nucleotides, the CDR3 is TGTGCCAGCAGCTTAAGGCGCGGATCTAACTATGGCTACACCTTC. Residues: CASSLRRGSNYGYTF.

The chain is built from TRBV6-5 and TRBJ2-7; 7 bases are a match to TRBD1. The germline gives CDR1 MNHEY, CDR2 SVGAGI. The CDR3 contains 16 residues. Trimming at V came to 5 bases and at J to 0 bases, leaving 10 bases not matched to a gene. CDR3 nucleotides: TGTGCCAGCAGTGCCAGTATCGGACAGGTCTCCTACGAGCAGTACTTC. As protein: CASSASIGQVSYEQYF.

This clonotype came up a few times. The chain uses TRBV10-3 and TRBJ1-1; 8 bases are a match to TRBD1. Germline V gene lookup returns CDR1 ENHRY and CDR2 SYGVKD. This CDR3 is built from 15 residues. Trimming removed 0 bases from V and 1 base from J; junction bases left unmatched: 1. DNA for the CDR3: TGTGCCATCAGTGAGTCGACAGGGGAGAACACTGAAGCTTTCTTT. This sequence encodes CAISESTGENTEAFF.

The chain joins TRBV12-5 to TRBJ1-1; a possible D gene is TRBD1 (6 bases). Germline V lookup: CDR1 LGHNT, CDR2 FRNRAP. Between the trimmed V and J ends, which lost 6 bases and 1 base, there was a span of 15 bases. This CDR3 region has 15 residues. The CDR3 bases are TGTGCTAGTGGCGCCTTAGGGACAAGGAACACTGAAGCTTTCTTT. Translating gives CASGALGTRNTEAFF.

With regard to this clonotype: This may come from a read error, since a much larger clone is one base off. The V and J genes are TRBV12-5 and TRBJ2-5, with 9 positions matching TRBD1. The DNA end is a closer match to TRBJ2-1, so the J assignment may be wrong. CDR1 and CDR2 (germline): LGHNT, FRNRAP. The CDR3 runs 15 residues. CDR3 in amino acids: CASGLGQGGQETQFF. CDR3 DNA sequence: TGTGCTAGTGGTTTGGGACAGGGGGGACAAGAGACCCAGTTCTTC.

This clonotype was detected only once. The chain employs TRBV7-2 and TRBJ1-5; possible D gene TRBD1, 5 bases. This CDR3 comprises 14 residues. The germline V gene encodes CDR1 SGHTA and CDR2 FQGNSA. Trimming shortened V by 4 bases and J by 7 bases, and 14 bases separated the two germline ends. The CDR3 DNA is TGTGCCAGCAGCTGGGTCCCGGAGGGGCAGCCCCAGCATTTT. Encoded protein: CASSWVPEGQPQHF. The full variable domain, rest sourced from reference TRBV7-2 and TRBJ1-5, is GAGVSQSPSNKVTEKGKDVELRCDPISGHTALYWYRQSLGQGLEFLIYFQGNSAPDKSGLPSDRFSAERTGGSVSTLTIQRTQQEDSAVYLCASSWVPEGQPQHFGDGTRLSIL.

This chain's CDR3 is CASSRDSAGTQYF. For the CDR3, the DNA is TGTGCCAGCAGCCGAGACAGTGCGGGGACCCAGTACTTC. V gene TRBV7-2 combines with J gene TRBJ2-5; TRBD1 or TRBD2 may be the D gene (5 bases each). Trimming removed 5 bases at V and 7 bases at J, with 14 bases between. The CDR3 consists of 13 residues. Germline CDR1 reads SGHTA; CDR2 reads FQGNSA.

In its sample, this clonotype was seen a few times. The chain joins TRBV21-1 to TRBJ2-3. TRBV21-1 constitutes a pseudogene. CDR3 length equals 14 residues. This chain's CDR3 is CASSKEESTDTQYF. The DNA of the CDR3 is TGTGCCAGCAGCAAGGAAGAATCTACAGATACGCAGTATTTT.

The rearrangement links TRBV4-2 to TRBJ2-1, with D unclear. The V and J ends lost 4 bases and 6 bases respectively, with 10 bases between them. The CDR3 runs 13 residues. Germline V gene sequence: CDR1 LGHNA, CDR2 YNFKEQ. CDR3 loop: CASSRPSSNEQFF. In nucleotides, the CDR3 is TGTGCCAGCAGCCGACCCTCGAGCAATGAGCAGTTCTTC.

This clonotype has only one observation. The J gene is TRBJ2-1, the V gene TRBV20-1, with 7 bases fitting TRBD1. With 5 bases clipped from V and 7 bases from J, the junction kept 8 bases outside the gene matches. The CDR3 is made up of 13 amino acids. Per the germline V gene, CDR1 is DFQATT and CDR2 is SNEGSKA (reference sequence). For the CDR3, the DNA is TGCAGTGCTTGGTCCGGGACAGTGAATGAGCAGTTCTTC. It translates to CSAWSGTVNEQFF.

Comments on this clonotype: The junction differs from germline at one of its ends, possibly a read error. The V gene is TRBV10-3, the J gene TRBJ2-6, with TRBD1 identical over 7 bases. CDR1 is ENHRY and CDR2 is SYGVKD in the germline V gene. There are 13 residues in the CDR3. The CDR3: CAIKGAGANVPTF. The CDR3, as DNA: TGTGCCATCAAGGGGGCCGGGGCCAACGTCCCGACTTTC.

The gene calls are TRBV19 and TRBJ2-5; the D gene is possibly TRBD2 (6 bases). V shed 2 bases and J shed 11 bases, with 21 bases lying between them. This CDR3 comprises 15 residues. The germline V gene has CDR1 LNHDA and CDR2 SQIVND (reference sequence). CDR3 residues: CASSISRRTPGEQYF. The CDR3 DNA reads as TGTGCCAGTAGTATATCGAGAAGGACCCCGGGGGAGCAGTACTTC.

The chain joins TRBV7-2 to TRBJ1-4; a possible D gene is TRBD1 (6 bases). CDR3 length: 15 amino acids. Germline CDR1 and CDR2: SGHTA and FQGNSA. V gave up 5 bases and J gave up 11 bases, with 21 bases separating them. The CDR3 spells CASSPTGASGSKLFF. The CDR3 DNA reads as TGTGCCAGCAGCCCAACGGGGGCGTCAGGGAGTAAACTGTTTTTT.

This chain connects TRBV5-5 to TRBJ2-2, with D perhaps TRBD2 (5 bases). The CDR3 runs to 13 residues. Germline V CDR1 and CDR2: SGHKS, YYEKEE (reference sequence). The V end was cut by 4 bases, the J end by 4 bases, with 8 bases between. The CDR3 DNA is TGTGCCAGCAGCCGGGATTTCACCGGGGAGCTGTTTTTT. The encoded protein is CASSRDFTGELFF.

The chain carries TRBV6-5 and TRBJ1-2, with TRBD1 matching over 8 bases. The CDR3 sequence is 15 residues long. Germline CDR1 MNHEY, CDR2 SVGAGI. The trim removed 4 bases at V and 7 bases at J, leaving 11 bases unmatched. CDR3 DNA sequence: TGTGCCAGCAGTTCCCCATCGACAGGGGACTGTGGCTACACCTTC. It specifies CASSSPSTGDCGYTF.

The chain combines TRBV7-7 with TRBJ2-5; no reliable D call. The V end was cut by 4 bases, the J end by 5 bases, with 11 bases between. This CDR3 is built from 13 residues. CDR1 is SSHAT and CDR2 is FNYEAQ in the germline V gene (reference sequence). CDR3 amino acids: CASSSDRWETQYF. CDR3 sequence (DNA): TGTGCCAGCAGCTCGGACCGGTGGGAGACCCAGTACTTC.

J is TRBJ2-5 and V is TRBV29-1; the D is unclear. In germline, CDR1 is SQVTM, CDR2 ANQGSEA. This CDR3 region has 11 residues. The ends were cut back, 2 bases at V and 2 bases at J, with 3 bases in the middle. In nucleotides, the CDR3 is TGCAGCGTTGAACTTCAAGAGACCCAGTACTTC. This sequence encodes CSVELQETQYF.

Of note for this clonotype: A junction end diverges from the germline sequence, so it may reflect a read error. The chain carries TRBV11-2 and TRBJ1-1, with D uncertain. Germline V gene data show CDR1 as SGHAT and CDR2 as FQNNGV. CDR3 length equals 12 residues. CDR3 bases: TGTGCCAGCAGTTTAGACTCCAAGGGAGCTTTCTTT. Translation gives CASSLDSKGAFF.

The gene calls are TRBV10-3 and TRBJ2-5, with 14 bases lining up with TRBD2. Germline V gene lookup returns CDR1 ENHRY and CDR2 SYGVKD. Trimming took 6 bases from V and 1 from J; bases not matched to a gene: 10. The CDR3 length is 18 residues. Here the CDR3 DNA reads TGTGCCATCAGCGGAGCCCCGGGACTAGCGGGGGTCCAAGAGACCCAGTACTTC. Its translation is CAISGAPGLAGVQETQYF.

J is TRBJ2-4 and V is TRBV20-1; D perhaps matches TRBD1 (5 bases). Germline values: CDR1 DFQATT, CDR2 SNEGSKA (reference sequence). V gave up 6 bases and J gave up 3 bases, with 12 bases separating them. The CDR3 contains 13 residues. The CDR3 DNA is TGCAGTGCAAAACAGGTCCTCAAAAACATTCAGTACTTC. It is translated as CSAKQVLKNIQYF.